The entry below describes one T cell receptor beta chain. Its antigen is undetermined. The PCR contained 60 Vbeta and 13 Jbeta primers. Here immunoSEQ multiplex PCR was the method, and the copy in TCRdb shows in-frame clones only, minus some. Of under 150,000 clones detected, roughly 80% appear once; the ten largest clones hold around 3%. These data come from a study of cytomegalovirus exposure and HLA in healthy donors. General study points: A reported reduction in N-insertions relative to the 666-donor mean was seen in an Asian-associated ancestry cluster in a later analysis. Common viral pathogens seemed, in a later analysis, to connect with several of the most significant clusters. For most TCR beta V segments, an earlier analysis put the productive rate at about 90% or about 30% of the time.

Trimming pared 8 bases from V and 4 bases from J, leaving 7 bases between. The CDR3 consists of 11 residues. Germline V gene data show CDR1 as MNHNS and CDR2 as SASEGT. This sequence was found in a woman in her twenties or thirties in good health and CMV-seropositive. The chain has TRBV6-1 and TRBJ2-3; D is unresolved. The sequenced sample consisted of PBMCs. CDR3 nucleotides: TGTGCCAGCGCTCGGTCAGATACGCAGTATTTT. Its translation is CASARSDTQYF.